This entry features one TCR beta chain sequence. Antigen specificity is unknown. The data were obtained in a study of long-term antiretroviral therapy in people with HIV. Study-wide results and caveats: Those clones which expanded before ART made up the dominant part of the repertoire at all time points. Repertoires looked antigen-experienced, with only a slight naive shift after ART.

Survey-level immunoSEQ v3.0 assays were run. Sequencing targeted about 40,000-55,000 T-cell genomes per sample. The repertoire was sequenced with immunoSEQ multiplex PCR; TCRdb's copy has only in-frame clones and lacks some. This sample carries about 23,000 clones, around 85% of them seen once, and the ten largest clones take 9% to 15%. The V gene lost 6 bases and the J gene lost 0 bases, with 11 bases spanning the gap. This CDR3 has 15 residues. Germline V gene lookup returns CDR1 MGHDK and CDR2 SYGVNS. There were no participants with HIV treated outside the United States. The clonotype was recovered from a man in his forties with HIV. The chain uses TRBV25-1 and TRBJ2-2; maybe TRBD1 (6 bases). Material: unsorted PBMCs, obtained 1.6 years after starting antiretroviral therapy. The CDR3 spells CASRKQGANTGELFF. CDR3 DNA: TGTGCCAGCAGGAAACAGGGAGCGAACACCGGGGAGCTGTTTTTT.